A selection of T cell receptor beta chains follows, all from one sample in a study of blood T cell repertoires in COVID-19. Repertoires were generated with immunoSEQ multiplex PCR, while TCRdb's copy carries only in-frame clones and drops some. The top ten clones hold roughly 9.4% of a sample with about 260,000 clones, 83% of them seen once. The specimen was peripheral blood. These receptors came from a woman in her forties or fifties who had recovered from COVID-19. Both conserved end residues are part of each CDR3. Fields, in order: clone size, V gene, D gene, J gene, CDR3 DNA, CDR3 protein. The D gene is left open where the match is weak. Clone size, where shown, is once, few, many, or a class for clones that have expanded.

size: NA
V: TRBV27
D: TRBD2
J: TRBJ2-1
DNA: TGTGCCAGCAGTGCCGCCGGGACTATAAGGAATGAGCAGTTCTTC
CDR3: CASSAAGTIRNEQFF

size: NA
V: TRBV28
D: NA
J: TRBJ2-1
DNA: TGTGCCAGCAGTGGGACTGGTAGCTCCTACAATGAGCAGTTCTTC
CDR3: CASSGTGSSYNEQFF

size: NA
V: TRBV6-6
D: TRBD1
J: TRBJ1-6
DNA: TGTGCCAGCAGTTCAGATCCAGGGGGTGGTTCACCCCTCCACTTT
CDR3: CASSSDPGGGSPLHF

size: NA
V: TRBV18
D: TRBD1
J: TRBJ1-2
DNA: TGTGCCAGCTCACCACTACCGGGACAGGGAACGGCTGGCTACACCTTC
CDR3: CASSPLPGQGTAGYTF

size: NA
V: TRBV28
D: TRBD1
J: TRBJ1-2
DNA: TGTGCCAGCAGTTCAAGCGACACAGGGGGCTTTAACTATGGCTACACCTTC
CDR3: CASSSSDTGGFNYGYTF

size: NA
V: TRBV5-8
D: NA
J: TRBJ1-1
DNA: TGTGCCAGCAGCTTGGCCGAGGTTGGAGTAGCTGAAGCTTTCTTT
CDR3: CASSLAEVGVAEAFF

size: NA
V: TRBV19
D: TRBD1
J: TRBJ2-6
DNA: TGTGCCAGTACCCCTGGGGGACAGTACTCTGGGGCCAACGTCCTGACTTTC
CDR3: CASTPGGQYSGANVLTF

size: NA
V: TRBV9
D: TRBD2
J: TRBJ2-3
DNA: TGTGCCAGCAGCGTCTCCGGGGGGATTAGCACAGATACGCAGTATTTT
CDR3: CASSVSGGISTDTQYF

size: NA
V: TRBV29-1
D: NA
J: TRBJ1-1
DNA: TGCAGCGTTGGAGTACCTAACACTGAAGCTTTCTTT
CDR3: CSVGVPNTEAFF

size: many
V: TRBV12-3/TRBV12-4
D: NA
J: TRBJ1-5
DNA: TGTGCCAGCAGTGCGAACAATCAGCCCCAGCATTTT
CDR3: CASSANNQPQHF